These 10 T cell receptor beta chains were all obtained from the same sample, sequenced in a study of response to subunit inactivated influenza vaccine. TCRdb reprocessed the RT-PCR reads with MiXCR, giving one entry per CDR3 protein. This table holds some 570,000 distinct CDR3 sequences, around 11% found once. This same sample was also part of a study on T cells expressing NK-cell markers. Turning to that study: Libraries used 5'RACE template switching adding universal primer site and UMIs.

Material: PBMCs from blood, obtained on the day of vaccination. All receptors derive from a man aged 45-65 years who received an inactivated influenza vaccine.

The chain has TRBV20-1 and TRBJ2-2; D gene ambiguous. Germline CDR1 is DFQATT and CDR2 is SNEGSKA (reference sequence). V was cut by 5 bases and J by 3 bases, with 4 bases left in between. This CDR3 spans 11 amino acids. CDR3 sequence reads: CSAFHTGELFF. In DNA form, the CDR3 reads TGCAGTGCTTTCCACACCGGGGAGCTGTTTTTT.

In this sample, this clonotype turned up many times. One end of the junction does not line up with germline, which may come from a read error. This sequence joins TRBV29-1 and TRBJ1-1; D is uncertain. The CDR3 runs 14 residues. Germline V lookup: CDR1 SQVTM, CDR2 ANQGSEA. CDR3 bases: TGCAGCGTTGAAGATGGTGGAGGGCCCTTGACGTGGCTCTTT. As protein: CSVEDGGGPLTWLF.

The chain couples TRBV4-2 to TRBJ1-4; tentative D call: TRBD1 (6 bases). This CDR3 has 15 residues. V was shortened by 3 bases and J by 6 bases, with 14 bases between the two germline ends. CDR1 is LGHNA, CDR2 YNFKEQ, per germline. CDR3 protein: CASSHSPGADEKLFF. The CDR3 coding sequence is TGTGCCAGCAGCCATTCACCGGGGGCAGATGAAAAACTGTTTTTT.

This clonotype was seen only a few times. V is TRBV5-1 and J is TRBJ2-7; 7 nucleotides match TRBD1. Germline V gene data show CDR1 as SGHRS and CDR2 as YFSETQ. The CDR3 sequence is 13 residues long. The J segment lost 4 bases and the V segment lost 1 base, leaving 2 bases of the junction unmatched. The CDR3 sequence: CASSLPDRYEQYF. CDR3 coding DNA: TGCGCCAGCAGCTTGCCGGACAGGTACGAGCAGTACTTC.

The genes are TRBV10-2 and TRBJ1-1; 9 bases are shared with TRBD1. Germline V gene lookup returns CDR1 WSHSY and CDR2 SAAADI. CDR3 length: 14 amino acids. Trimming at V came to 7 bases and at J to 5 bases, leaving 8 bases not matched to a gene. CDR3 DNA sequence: TGCGCCAGCAACAACAGGGGGCAAGATACTGAAGCTTTCTTT. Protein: CASNNRGQDTEAFF.

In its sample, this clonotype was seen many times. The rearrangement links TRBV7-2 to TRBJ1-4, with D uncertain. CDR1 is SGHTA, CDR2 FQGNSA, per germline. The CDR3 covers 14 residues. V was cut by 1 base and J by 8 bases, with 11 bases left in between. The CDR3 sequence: CASSLGGWGEKLFF. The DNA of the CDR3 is TGTGCCAGCAGCTTAGGTGGTTGGGGAGAAAAACTGTTTTTT.

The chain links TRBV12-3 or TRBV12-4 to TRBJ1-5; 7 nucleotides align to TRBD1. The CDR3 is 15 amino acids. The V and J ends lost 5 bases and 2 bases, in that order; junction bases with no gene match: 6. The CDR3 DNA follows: TGTGCCAGCAGTCCGGGTGGACAGGGCAATCAGCCCCAGCATTTT. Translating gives CASSPGGQGNQPQHF.

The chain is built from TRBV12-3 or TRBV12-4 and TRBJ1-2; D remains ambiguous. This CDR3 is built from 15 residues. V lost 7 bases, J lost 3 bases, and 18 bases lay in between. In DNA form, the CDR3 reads TGTGCCAGCATGTCGGGAGTACAGCGATACTATGGCTACACCTTC. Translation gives CASMSGVQRYYGYTF.

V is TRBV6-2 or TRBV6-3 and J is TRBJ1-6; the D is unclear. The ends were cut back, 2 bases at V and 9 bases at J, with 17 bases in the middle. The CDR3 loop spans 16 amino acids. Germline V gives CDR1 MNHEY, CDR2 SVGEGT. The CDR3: CASSYRRQGWVSPLHF. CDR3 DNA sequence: TGTGCCAGCAGTTACCGACGCCAAGGGTGGGTTTCACCCCTCCACTTT.

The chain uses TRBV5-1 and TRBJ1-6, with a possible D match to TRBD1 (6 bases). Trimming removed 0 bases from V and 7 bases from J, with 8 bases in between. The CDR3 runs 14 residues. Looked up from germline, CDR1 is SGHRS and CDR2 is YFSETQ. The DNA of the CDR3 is TGCGCCAGCAGCTTGGGGGACAAGAATTCACCCCTCCACTTT. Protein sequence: CASSLGDKNSPLHF. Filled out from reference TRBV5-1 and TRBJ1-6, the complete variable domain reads KAGVTQTPRYLIKTRGQQVTLSCSPISGHRSVSWYQQTPGQGLQFLFEYFSETQRNKGNFPGRFSGRQFSNSRSEMNVSTLELGDSALYLCASSLGDKNSPLHFGNGTRLTVT.